This TCR beta chain derives from a study of technical replicates of blood from a few donors (TCRdb year 2017). The library came from the immunoSEQ multiplex PCR assay. What TCRdb holds here is the immuneACCESS table cut down to in-frame rearrangements. Part of the clones is not present; checked against another copy, under half of the missing clones reflect an unresolved V gene, and the others are unexplained. This sample lists 99,000 or so clones; 95% were detected once. The ten largest make up 0.21% of the sample. Reading from cysteine to phenylalanine, the CDR3 counts 16 amino acids. Only the CDR3 DNA is retained, 48 bases long and in frame from the first base. As encoded in the germline V gene (reference sequence), CDR1 is WNHNN while CDR2 is SYGVQD. The junction carries 19 bases between V and J, which are trimmed by 4 bases and 5 bases respectively. A few counts support this clone. The clone's antigen remains unknown. No per-base quality is available; no much larger clone lies one base away.

The source material was T cells isolated from PBMCs. The TCR originated in a human donor in good health. The rearranged chain carries TRBV10-1 and TRBJ2-3; the D gene is perhaps TRBD2, on 6 matching bases. The DNA sequence is TGCGCCAGCAGTGGCGGTGCAGCGGGCGAGGTAGATACGCAGTATTTT. Translated, it gives CASSGGAAGEVDTQYF.